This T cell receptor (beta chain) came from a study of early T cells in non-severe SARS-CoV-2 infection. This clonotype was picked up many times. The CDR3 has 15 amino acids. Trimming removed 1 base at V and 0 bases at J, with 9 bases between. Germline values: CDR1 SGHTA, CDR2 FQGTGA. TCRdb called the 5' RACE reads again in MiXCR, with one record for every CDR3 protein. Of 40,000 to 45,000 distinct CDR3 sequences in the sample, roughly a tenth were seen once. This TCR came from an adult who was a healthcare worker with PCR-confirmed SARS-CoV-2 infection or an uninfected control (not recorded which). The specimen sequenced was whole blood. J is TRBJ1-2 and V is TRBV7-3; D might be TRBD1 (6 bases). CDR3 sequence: CASSLNAGANYGYTF. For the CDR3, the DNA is TGTGCCAGCAGCTTAAATGCAGGGGCTAACTATGGCTACACCTTC.